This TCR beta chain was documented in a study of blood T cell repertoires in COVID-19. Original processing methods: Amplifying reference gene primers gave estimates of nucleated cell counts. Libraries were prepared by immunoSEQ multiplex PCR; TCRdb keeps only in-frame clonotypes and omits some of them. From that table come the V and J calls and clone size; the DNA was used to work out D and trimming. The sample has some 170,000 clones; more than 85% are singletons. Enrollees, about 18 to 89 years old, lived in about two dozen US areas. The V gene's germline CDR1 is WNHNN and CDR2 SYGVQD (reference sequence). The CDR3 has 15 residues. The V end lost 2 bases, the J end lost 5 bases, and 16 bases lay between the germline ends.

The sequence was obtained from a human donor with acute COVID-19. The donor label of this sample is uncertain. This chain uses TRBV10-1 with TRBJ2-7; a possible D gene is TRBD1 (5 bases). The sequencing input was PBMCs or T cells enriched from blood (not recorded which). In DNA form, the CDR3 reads TGCGCCAGCAGTGAGAGAACAGGTACAAACAACGAGCAGTACTTC. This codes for CASSERTGTNNEQYF.